This TCR beta chain came from a study of technical replicates of blood from several donors. The germline gives CDR1 SGHDN, CDR2 FVKESK. The CDR3 contains 15 residues. V lost 4 bases and J 5 bases, leaving 17 bases between the germline ends. TCRdb's copy holds only in-frame clones and misses some; the assay was immunoSEQ multiplex PCR. The sample shows tens of thousands of clones, under 95% of them seen only once. This sequence was found in a human donor in good health. The sequenced material came from T cells isolated from PBMCs. V gene TRBV14 combines with J gene TRBJ1-1; D is ambiguous. This CDR3 reads CASSPFFGPGTEAFF. The CDR3 nucleotides read TGTGCCAGCAGCCCCTTCTTCGGACCGGGGACTGAAGCTTTCTTT.